This T cell receptor beta chain was identified in a study of blood T cell repertoires in COVID-19. Overall study context: The United States, Italy and Spain were the sources of the acute and convalescent COVID-19 samples. From T cells, B-cell-depleted T cells, or PBMCs came the material, which was cDNA or gDNA.

In this sample, this clone turned up a few times. Original methodology: Nucleated cell counts were estimated from reference gene primer amplification. Some clones are missing from TCRdb's copy, which holds only in-frame ones; the method was immunoSEQ multiplex PCR. For V, J and clone size, that table is used; D and trimming come from the DNA. The sample has tens of thousands of clones, about nine tenths seen once. Germline V gives CDR1 LNHDA, CDR2 SQIVND (reference sequence). The CDR3 has 13 amino acids. Trimming removed 4 bases at V and 6 bases at J, with 12 bases between. This clonotype originated in a man aged 55 to 70 with active COVID-19. The sequenced sample was peripheral blood. The chain links TRBV19 to TRBJ1-1; tentative D call: TRBD1 (5 bases). CDR3 DNA sequence: TGTGCCAGTAGTACGACAGTGGCCGCTGAAGCTTTCTTT. Its protein is CASSTTVAAEAFF.